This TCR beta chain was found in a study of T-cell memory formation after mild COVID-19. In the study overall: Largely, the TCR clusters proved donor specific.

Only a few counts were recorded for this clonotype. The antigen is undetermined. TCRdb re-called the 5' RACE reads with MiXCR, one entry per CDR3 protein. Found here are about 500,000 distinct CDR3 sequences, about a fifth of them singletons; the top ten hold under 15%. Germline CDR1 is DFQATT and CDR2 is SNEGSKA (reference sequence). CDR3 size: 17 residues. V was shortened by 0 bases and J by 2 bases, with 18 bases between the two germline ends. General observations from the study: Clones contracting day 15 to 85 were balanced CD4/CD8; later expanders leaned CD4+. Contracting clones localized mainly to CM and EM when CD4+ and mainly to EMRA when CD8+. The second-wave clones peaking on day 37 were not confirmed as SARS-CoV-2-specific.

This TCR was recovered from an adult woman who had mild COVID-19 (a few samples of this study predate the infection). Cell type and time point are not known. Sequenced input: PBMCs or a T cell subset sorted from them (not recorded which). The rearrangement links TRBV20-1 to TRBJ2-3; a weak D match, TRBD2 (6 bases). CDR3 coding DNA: TGCAGTGCTAGAGATAGCGGATGGGCTTTGTCCACAGATACGCAGTATTTT. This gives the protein CSARDSGWALSTDTQYF.